There are many counts of the clone carrying this T cell receptor (beta chain). As yet, its antigen is unknown. Before thyroid surgery, none of the patients had received any treatment. The entry originates in a study of metastatic and nonmetastatic thyroid tumors. Whole-study results and caveats: The reported finding was significantly higher TCR beta diversity in malignant thyroid tumors relative to benign nodules, in blood and tumor.

TCRdb ran MiXCR on the PCR reads. The sample shows some 45,000 clones, approximately 15% of them seen only once. V shed 2 bases and J shed 3 bases, with 11 bases lying between them. The CDR3 sequence is 15 residues long. Germline loops: CDR1 MNHEY, CDR2 SVGAGI. V is TRBV6-5 and J is TRBJ1-5, with D tentatively TRBD1 (6 bases). This TCR derives from a female donor with papillary thyroid cancer or a benign thyroid nodule (not recorded which). Some clones in this sample may be carry-over from other donors' samples. What was sequenced was blood. The CDR3 is CASSYTGSDNQPQHF. The CDR3 DNA reads TGTGCCAGCAGTTACACAGGGTCCGACAATCAGCCCCAGCATTTT.